These 22 T cell receptor beta chains were sequenced from one sample in a study of T cells in women clearing cervical HPV infection. This table comes from immunoSEQ multiplex PCR, and its TCRdb copy is limited to in-frame clones, with some not included. The table for this sample gives tens of thousands of clones. The sequencing input was blood buffy coat. Source of these receptors: a woman between 18 and 69 years old with a cervical HPV16 infection that either progressed to CIN3+ or cleared (not recorded which).

Turning to this clone: The read terminates 3 residues ahead of where the CDR3 ends, so the germline J gene completes it. Different DNA sequences within this sample yield the same CDR3. V usage is TRBV6-2 or TRBV6-3 and J usage is TRBJ1-1; D remains ambiguous. The V end was cut by 2 bases, the J end by 0 bases, with 7 bases between. The CDR3 runs 14 residues. The germline V gene has CDR1 MNHEY and CDR2 SVGEGT. Partial CDR3 DNA: TGTGCCAGCAGTTACGTGGCGGTGAACACTGAA. Translation gives CASSYVAVNTE. The CDR3 in its entirety is CASSYVAVNTEAFF.

With respect to this clone: The read falls 3 residues short of the CDR3 end, and the missing part is taken from the germline J gene. The rearrangement uses TRBV19 and TRBJ1-4; 10 nucleotides line up with TRBD1. Germline values: CDR1 LNHDA, CDR2 SQIVND (reference sequence). The CDR3 consists of 16 residues. The V and J ends lost 4 bases and 8 bases, in that order; junction bases with no gene match: 10. Incomplete CDR3 DNA: TGTGCCAGTAGTACCTCCTCGGGGACAGGGGCCGAAAAA. It encodes CASSTSSGTGAEK. Given in full, the CDR3 is CASSTSSGTGAEKLFF.

With respect to this clone: The observed sequence ends 3 residues before the CDR3 terminus, with the missing tail filled in from the germline J gene. This sequence joins TRBV6-2 or TRBV6-3 and TRBJ2-1; 8 bases map to TRBD2. The CDR3 spans 16 residues. Looked up from germline, CDR1 is MNHEY and CDR2 is SVGEGT. V shed 6 bases and J 6 bases; nucleotides not matched to a gene: 13. CDR3: CASSPEGTSFANEQFF. The CDR3 DNA, read in part, is TGTGCCAGCAGCCCGGAGGGGACTAGTTTCGCCAATGAG.

Points on this clone: The read falls 3 residues short of the CDR3 end, and the missing part is taken from the germline J gene. The chain combines TRBV7-3 with TRBJ2-3, with 14 nucleotides matching TRBD2. The germline V gene encodes CDR1 SGHTA and CDR2 FQGTGA. The length of the CDR3 is 14 residues. With 6 bases clipped from V and 8 bases from J, the junction kept 4 bases outside the gene matches. CDR3 DNA (partial): TGTGCCAGCAGTGAGGGACTAGCGGGAGTTACG. Translating gives CASSEGLAGVT. The whole CDR3 is CASSEGLAGVTQYF.

For this clone: The read terminates 3 residues before the CDR3 end, so the remaining end is supplied by the germline J gene. This chain uses TRBV7-2 with TRBJ1-1; 7 bases fit TRBD1. The CDR3 extends over 14 amino acids. The V and J ends lost 5 bases and 2 bases, in that order; junction bases with no gene match: 5. Per germline, CDR1 SGHTA and CDR2 FQGNSA. The DNA read from the CDR3 is TGTGCCAGCAGCCCGACAGGGTCTAACACTGAA. Translated, it gives CASSPTGSNTE. The CDR3 in full is CASSPTGSNTEAFF.

Turning to this clone: Read data end 3 residues before the CDR3 end; the end is taken from the germline J gene. The chain carries TRBV10-1 and TRBJ2-1, with D perhaps given as TRBD1 or TRBD2 (5 bases each). The CDR3 contains 13 residues. The ends were cut back, 3 bases at V and 9 bases at J, with 12 bases in the middle. CDR1 and CDR2 (germline): WNHNN, SYGVQD (reference sequence). The CDR3 DNA, read in part, is TGCGCCAGCAGTGACAGGGTCGGAGGTGAG. It translates to CASSDRVGGE. In full, the CDR3 reads CASSDRVGGEQFF.

As for this clone: The read ends 3 residues shy of where the CDR3 ends; the end is completed using the germline J gene. The genes are TRBV5-1 and TRBJ1-2, with D hard to call. The germline V gene encodes CDR1 SGHRS and CDR2 YFSETQ. The length of the CDR3 is 16 residues. CDR3 region: CASSSGLAGVRETYTF. CDR3 DNA (partial): TGCGCCAGCAGCTCCGGACTAGCGGGAGTTAGAGAGACC.

As concerns this clone: The read ends 3 residues early relative to the CDR3; the germline J gene fills the gap. The chain couples TRBV19 to TRBJ1-1, with a tentative D call TRBD1 (6 bases). Germline V lookup: CDR1 LNHDA, CDR2 SQIVND (reference sequence). The CDR3 has 12 residues. The CDR3 loop reads CASSIVGGGAFF. The CDR3 bases that were read are TGTGCCAGTAGTATAGTCGGAGGGGGA. Combining the CDR3 with reference TRBV19 and TRBJ1-1 gives the whole variable domain DGGITQSPKYLFRKEGQNVTLSCEQNLNHDAMYWYRQDPGQGLRLIYYSQIVNDFQKGDIAEGYSVSREKKESFPLTVTSAQKNPTAFYLCASSIVGGGAFFGQGTRLTVV.

Comments on this clone: The DNA ends 3 residues before the CDR3 does, and the rest of the CDR3 is filled in from the germline J gene. The V call is TRBV6-2 or TRBV6-3, the J call TRBJ2-1; 9 bases match TRBD2. This CDR3 comprises 17 residues. Looked up from germline, CDR1 is MNHEY and CDR2 is SVGEGT. V lost 0 bases and J lost 3; bases outside the gene matches: 6. This chain's CDR3 is CASSYSPGTSIYNEQFF. The sequenced part of the CDR3 DNA is TGTGCCAGCAGTTACTCTCCGGGGACTAGCATCTACAATGAG.

On this clone: With the read ending 3 residues before the CDR3 end, the germline J gene is used to fill in that end. The genes are TRBV7-9 and TRBJ2-1; D perhaps matches TRBD1 (5 bases). Germline CDR1 reads SEHNR; CDR2 reads FQNEAQ (reference sequence). Trimming pared 2 bases from V and 9 bases from J, leaving 11 bases between. CDR3 length equals 13 residues. The CDR3 spells CASSLKGVGEQFF. The DNA read from the CDR3 is TGTGCCAGCAGCTTAAAAGGGGTAGGTGAG.

As concerns this clone: The missing CDR3 end, 3 residues past where the read stops, is filled in from the germline J gene. The chain recombines TRBV11-2 with TRBJ2-1; possible D gene TRBD2, 6 bases. Germline CDR1 is SGHAT and CDR2 is FQNNGV. The V end was cut by 5 bases, the J end by 7 bases, with 18 bases between. The CDR3 has 15 amino acids. CDR3 loop: CASSPGVAALNEQFF. Incomplete CDR3 DNA: TGTGCCAGCAGCCCGGGGGTAGCGGCTTTGAATGAG.

On this clone itself: The sequenced fragment ends 3 residues before the CDR3 boundary, so the rest is inferred from the germline J gene. The J gene is TRBJ1-1, the V gene TRBV7-2, with 7 positions matching TRBD1. Germline lookup yields CDR1 SGHTA and CDR2 FQGNSA. This CDR3 has 11 residues. The DNA read from the CDR3 is TGTGCCAGCAGCTTGACAGGGTGG. Its protein is CASSLTGW. The whole CDR3 sequence is CASSLTGWAFF.

Incomplete CDR3 DNA: TGTGCCAGCAGCCAAAGCGACAGGGGAGAGACC. Its protein product is CASSQSDRGET. The CDR3 as a whole reads CASSQSDRGETQYF. This rearrangement joins TRBV2 to TRBJ2-5; 8 bases match TRBD1. The sequenced fragment ends 3 residues before the CDR3 boundary, so the rest is inferred from the germline J gene. CDR1 is SNHLY, CDR2 FYNNEI, per germline. This CDR3 spans 14 amino acids. V shed 6 bases and J 4 bases; nucleotides not matched to a gene: 7.

In the case of this clone: The read comes to an end 3 residues before the CDR3 does, leaving the germline J gene to fill in the end. The rearrangement joins TRBV19 to TRBJ2-1; 8 nucleotides line up with TRBD2. Germline CDR1 reads LNHDA; CDR2 reads SQIVND (reference sequence). The CDR3 totals 15 residues. Germline trimming cut 8 bases from V and 9 bases from J; bases unmatched to any gene: 15. The CDR3 bases that were read are TGTGCCAGTCGGGGAACGGGACTAGGCCGGGGTGAG. This encodes CASRGTGLGRGE. The full CDR3 protein is CASRGTGLGRGEQFF.

About this clone: The DNA ends 3 residues before the CDR3 does, and the rest of the CDR3 is filled in from the germline J gene. The V call is TRBV14, the J call TRBJ1-4; 7 bases fit TRBD1. This CDR3 comprises 15 residues. Unmatched junction bases numbered 6, after V lost 0 bases and J lost 8 bases. CDR1 is SGHDN, CDR2 FVKESK, per germline. The CDR3 spells CASSQEDRVGEKLFF. CDR3 DNA (partial): TGTGCCAGCAGCCAAGAAGACAGGGTCGGCGAAAAA.

About this clone: The read halts 3 residues ahead of the CDR3 end, with the missing end drawn from the germline J gene. This rearrangement joins TRBV19 to TRBJ1-2; TRBD1 aligns across 9 bases. The length of the CDR3 is 16 residues. Germline V gene lookup returns CDR1 LNHDA and CDR2 SQIVND (reference sequence). With V trimmed by 9 bases and J by 3 bases, 14 bases remained unmatched. The CDR3 sequence: CASVPGRTGVDYGYTF. The CDR3 DNA, read in part, is TGTGCCAGCGTACCGGGACGGACAGGGGTCGACTATGGC.

Turning to this clone: The read stops 3 residues short of the end of the CDR3; the missing end is completed from the germline J gene. The V gene is TRBV6-2 or TRBV6-3, the J gene TRBJ2-3, with TRBD2 matching 9 bases. Losses at the gene ends were 5 bases for V and 4 bases for J; bases not matched to a gene: 4. CDR3 length: 14 residues. Germline CDR1 is MNHEY and CDR2 is SVGEGT. The CDR3 DNA, read in part, is TGTGCCAGCAGTGTAGCGGGAGCAGCAGATACG. Translating it yields CASSVAGAADT. The CDR3 as a whole reads CASSVAGAADTQYF.

A note on this clone: The read ends 3 residues before the CDR3 terminus; that terminus is restored from the germline J gene. The rearrangement joins TRBV7-2 to TRBJ2-3; 7 bases map to TRBD1. This CDR3 spans 15 amino acids. The V gene end was trimmed by 4 bases and the J gene end by 4 bases; junction bases not matched to a gene: 8. Germline assignment: CDR1 SGHTA and CDR2 FQGNSA. The CDR3 sequence is CASSYRGEGADTQYF. The covered CDR3 bases are TGTGCCAGCAGCTACAGGGGTGAAGGGGCAGATACG.

Comment on this clone: The CDR3 end is not reached by the read, which stops 3 residues before it; the germline J gene fills it in. The J gene is TRBJ1-6, the V gene TRBV20-1, with D perhaps TRBD1 (6 bases). The germline V gene has CDR1 DFQATT and CDR2 SNEGSKA (reference sequence). V was pared by 1 base and J by 7 bases, with 11 bases between. CDR3 length: 14 residues. The covered CDR3 bases are TGCAGTGCTAGAGCCACAGGGCGCAATTCACCC. This gives the protein CSARATGRNSP. The entire CDR3 protein reads CSARATGRNSPLHF.

On this clone itself: The CDR3 goes on 3 residues after the read ends, and that part is filled in from the germline J gene. The V call is TRBV19, the J call TRBJ2-3, with D perhaps TRBD1 (6 bases). CDR3 length: 13 amino acids. V was cut by 5 bases and J by 4 bases, with 10 bases left in between. Germline V gives CDR1 LNHDA, CDR2 SQIVND (reference sequence). CDR3 region: CASSLRQADTQYF. The CDR3 bases that were read are TGTGCCAGTAGTCTCAGACAGGCAGATACG.

A note on this clone: Read coverage stops 3 residues before the CDR3 terminus; the germline J gene supplies the remainder. The genes are TRBV7-2 and TRBJ2-4; 8 bases are a match to TRBD2. CDR3 length: 14 residues. Germline CDR1 is SGHTA and CDR2 is FQGNSA. The CDR3 spells CASSAGGGISSQYF. The CDR3 bases that were read are TGTGCCAGCAGCGCAGGCGGGGGGATCTCGAGT.

The CDR3 loop is CASSFPGLATEQYF. Partial CDR3 DNA: TGTGCCAGCAGTTTCCCGGGACTAGCAACCGAG. The genes are TRBV12-3 or TRBV12-4 and TRBJ2-7, with 9 bases aligning to TRBD2. The read terminates 3 residues ahead of where the CDR3 ends, so the germline J gene completes it. CDR3 length: 14 amino acids. The junction had 6 bases not matched to a gene; V was cut back by 3 bases and J by 6 bases.